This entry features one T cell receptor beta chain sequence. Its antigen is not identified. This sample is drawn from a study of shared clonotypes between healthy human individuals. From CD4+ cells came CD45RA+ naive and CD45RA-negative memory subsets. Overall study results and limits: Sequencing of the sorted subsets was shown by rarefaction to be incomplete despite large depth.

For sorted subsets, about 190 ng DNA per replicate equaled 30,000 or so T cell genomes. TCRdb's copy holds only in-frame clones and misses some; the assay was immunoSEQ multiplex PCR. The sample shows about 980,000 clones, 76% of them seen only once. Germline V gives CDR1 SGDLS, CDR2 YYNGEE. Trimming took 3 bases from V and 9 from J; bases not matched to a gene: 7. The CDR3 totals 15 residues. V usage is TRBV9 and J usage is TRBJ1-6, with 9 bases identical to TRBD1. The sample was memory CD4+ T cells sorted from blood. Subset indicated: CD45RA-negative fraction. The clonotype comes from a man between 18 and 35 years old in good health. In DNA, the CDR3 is TGTGCCAGCAGCGAGACCGGGACAGGGAGTTCACCCCTCCACTTT. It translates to CASSETGTGSSPLHF. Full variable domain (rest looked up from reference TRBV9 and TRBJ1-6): DSGVTQTPKHLITATGQRVTLRCSPRSGDLSVYWYQQSLDQGLQFLIQYYNGEERAKGNILERFSAQQFPDLHSELNLSSLELGDSALYFCASSETGTGSSPLHFGNGTRLTVT.